The T cell receptor beta chain under discussion was sequenced for a study of cytomegalovirus exposure and HLA in healthy donors. Notes on this clone: Its antigen is unknown.

CDR1 and CDR2 from the germline V gene are SGDLS and YYNGEE. The CDR3 runs to 16 residues. Deletions cut 4 bases from V and 0 bases from J, with 14 bases between. Study-wide results and caveats: For TCR beta chains, V- and J-gene trimming was later linked to a missense DCLRE1C variant. Most TCRs appeared rarely, but some public TCRs recurred in many donors. Cytomegalovirus-associated TCR beta chains were listed, numbering some 150.

Primers: 60 Vbeta forward and 13 Jbeta reverse. Data came from immunoSEQ multiplex PCR; TCRdb stores just in-frame clones and leaves some out. The table includes approximately 110,000 clones, around three quarters detected once. Sequenced sample: PBMCs. The receptor's source is a man aged 25 to 40 in good health and CMV-seropositive. This chain joins TRBV9 and TRBJ2-1; D is perhaps TRBD2 (5 bases). CDR3 amino acids: CASSPTRASSYNEQFF. Here the CDR3 DNA reads TGTGCCAGCAGCCCCACTAGGGCTAGCTCCTACAATGAGCAGTTCTTC.